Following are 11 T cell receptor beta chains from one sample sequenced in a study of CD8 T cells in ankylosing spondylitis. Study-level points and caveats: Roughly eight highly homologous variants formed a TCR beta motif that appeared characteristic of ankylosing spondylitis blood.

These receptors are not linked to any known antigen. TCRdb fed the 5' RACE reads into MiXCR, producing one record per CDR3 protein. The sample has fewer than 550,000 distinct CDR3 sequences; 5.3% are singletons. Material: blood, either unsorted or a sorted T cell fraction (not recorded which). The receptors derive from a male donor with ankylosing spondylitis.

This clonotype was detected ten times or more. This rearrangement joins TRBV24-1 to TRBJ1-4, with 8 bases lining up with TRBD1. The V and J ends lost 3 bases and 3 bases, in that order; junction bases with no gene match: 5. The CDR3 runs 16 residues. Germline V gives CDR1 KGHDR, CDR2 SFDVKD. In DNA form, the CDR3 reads TGTGCCACCAGTGATGGCGGGACAGGCCCTAATGAAAAACTGTTTTTT. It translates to CATSDGGTGPNEKLFF.

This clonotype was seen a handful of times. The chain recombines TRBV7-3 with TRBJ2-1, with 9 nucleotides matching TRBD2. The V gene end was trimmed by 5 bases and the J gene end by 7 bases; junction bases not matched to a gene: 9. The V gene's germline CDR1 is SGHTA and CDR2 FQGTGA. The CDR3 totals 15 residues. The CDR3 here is CASSPTGLAGNEQFF. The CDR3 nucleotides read TGTGCCAGCAGCCCTACGGGGCTAGCGGGGAATGAGCAGTTCTTC.

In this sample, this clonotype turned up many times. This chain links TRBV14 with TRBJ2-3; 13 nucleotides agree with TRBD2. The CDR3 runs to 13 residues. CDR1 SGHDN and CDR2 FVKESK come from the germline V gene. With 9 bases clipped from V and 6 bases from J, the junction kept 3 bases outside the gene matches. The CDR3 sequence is CASGLAGVDTQYF. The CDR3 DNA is TGTGCCAGTGGACTAGCGGGAGTCGATACGCAGTATTTT.

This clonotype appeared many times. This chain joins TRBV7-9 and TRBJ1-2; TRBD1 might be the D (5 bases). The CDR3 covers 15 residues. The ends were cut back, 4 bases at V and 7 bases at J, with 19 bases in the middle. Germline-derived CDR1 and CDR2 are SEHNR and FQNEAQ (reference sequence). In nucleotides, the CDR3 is TGTGCCAGCAGCTCAGATCCGGGACTAACTCGTGGCTACACCTTC. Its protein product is CASSSDPGLTRGYTF. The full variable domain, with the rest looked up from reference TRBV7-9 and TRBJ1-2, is DTGVSQNPRHKITKRGQNVTFRCDPISEHNRLYWYRQTLGQGPEFLTYFQNEAQLEKSRLLSDRFSAERPKGSFSTLEIQRTEQGDSAMYLCASSSDPGLTRGYTFGSGTRLTVV.

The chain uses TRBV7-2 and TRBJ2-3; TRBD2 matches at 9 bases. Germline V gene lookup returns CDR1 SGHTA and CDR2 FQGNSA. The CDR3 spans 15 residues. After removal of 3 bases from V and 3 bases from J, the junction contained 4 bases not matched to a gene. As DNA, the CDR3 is TGTGCCAGCAGCTTTATAGCGGGAGCAACAGATACGCAGTATTTT. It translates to CASSFIAGATDTQYF. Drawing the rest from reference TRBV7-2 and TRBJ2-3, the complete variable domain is GAGVSQSPSNKVTEKGKDVELRCDPISGHTALYWYRQSLGQGLEFLIYFQGNSAPDKSGLPSDRFSAERTGGSVSTLTIQRTQQEDSAVYLCASSFIAGATDTQYFGPGTRLTVL.

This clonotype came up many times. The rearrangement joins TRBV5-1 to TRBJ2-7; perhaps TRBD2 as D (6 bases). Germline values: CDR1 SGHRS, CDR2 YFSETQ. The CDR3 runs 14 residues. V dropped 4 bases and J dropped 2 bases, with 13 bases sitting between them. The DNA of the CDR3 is TGCGCCAGCAGCCTAGGAGGGGACCCCTACGAGCAGTACTTC. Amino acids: CASSLGGDPYEQYF.

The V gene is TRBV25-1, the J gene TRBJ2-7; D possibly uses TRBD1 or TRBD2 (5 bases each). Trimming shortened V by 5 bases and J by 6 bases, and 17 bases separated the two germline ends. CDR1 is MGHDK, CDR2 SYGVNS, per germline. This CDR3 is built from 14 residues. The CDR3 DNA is TGTGCCAGCAGTCCTCGATCGTGGGGGAGCGAGCAGTACTTC. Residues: CASSPRSWGSEQYF.

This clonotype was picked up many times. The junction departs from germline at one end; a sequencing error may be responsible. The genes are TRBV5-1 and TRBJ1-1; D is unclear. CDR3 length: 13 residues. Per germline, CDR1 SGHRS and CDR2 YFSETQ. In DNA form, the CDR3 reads TGTGCCAGCAGCTTAGGGATGAACACTGAAGCTTTCTTT. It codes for CASSLGMNTEAFF.

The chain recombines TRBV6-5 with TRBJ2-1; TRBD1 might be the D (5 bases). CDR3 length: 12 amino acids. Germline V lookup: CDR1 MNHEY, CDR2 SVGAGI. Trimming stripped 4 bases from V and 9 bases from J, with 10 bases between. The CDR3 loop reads CASSCPRGEQFF. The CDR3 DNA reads TGTGCCAGCAGTTGCCCAAGGGGTGAGCAGTTCTTC.

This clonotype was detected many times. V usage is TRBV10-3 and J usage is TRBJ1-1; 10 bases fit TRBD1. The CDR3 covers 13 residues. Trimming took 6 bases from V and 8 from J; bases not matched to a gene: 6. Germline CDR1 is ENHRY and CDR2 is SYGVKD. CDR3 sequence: CAIRGTGETEAFF. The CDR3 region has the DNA TGTGCCATCAGAGGGACAGGGGAGACAGAAGCTTTCTTT.

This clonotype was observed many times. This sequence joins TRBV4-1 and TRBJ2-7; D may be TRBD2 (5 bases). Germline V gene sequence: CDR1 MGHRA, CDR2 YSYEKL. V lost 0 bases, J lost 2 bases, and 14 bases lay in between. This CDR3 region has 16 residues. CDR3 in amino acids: CASSQDGLARTYEQYF. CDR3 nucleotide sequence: TGCGCCAGCAGCCAAGATGGTCTAGCAAGGACCTACGAGCAGTACTTC.